One and the same sample provided the 25 T cell receptor beta chains below, sequenced in a study of T cells in pancreatic ductal adenocarcinoma. No neoadjuvant therapy was given to the selected pancreatic ductal adenocarcinoma patients before their surgery. The method was immunoSEQ multiplex PCR; TCRdb's version includes in-frame clones alone and lacks a portion of them. The table shows around 100,000 clones, with nearly 95% occurring only once. Sequenced sample: PBMCs. The origin of the receptors is a human donor with pancreatic ductal adenocarcinoma.

V is TRBV28 and J is TRBJ1-5, with no clear D. The V end lost 3 bases, the J end lost 4 bases, and 10 bases lay between the germline ends. This CDR3 spans 14 amino acids. Germline V gives CDR1 MDHEN, CDR2 SYDVKM. This chain's CDR3 is CASSFHVGNQPQHF. CDR3 nucleotides: TGTGCCAGCAGTTTTCATGTCGGGAATCAGCCCCAGCATTTT. Looking up the rest from reference TRBV28 and TRBJ1-5 gives the full variable domain: DVKVTQSSRYLVKRTGEKVFLECVQDMDHENMFWYRQDPGLGLRLIYFSYDVKMKEKGDIPEGYSVSREKKERFSLILESASTNQTSMYLCASSFHVGNQPQHFGDGTRLSIL.

This sequence joins TRBV18 and TRBJ2-1; 7 bases match TRBD1. Losses at the gene ends were 0 bases for V and 5 bases for J; bases not matched to a gene: 10. The CDR3 has 17 residues. In germline, CDR1 is KGHSH, CDR2 LQKENI. The CDR3 loop reads CASSPPGQIFSHNEQFF. The CDR3 DNA sequence: TGTGCCAGCTCACCACCGGGACAGATTTTTTCCCACAATGAGCAGTTCTTC.

This chain links TRBV4-1 with TRBJ2-1, with 10 bases matching TRBD2. The trim removed 2 bases at V and 2 bases at J, leaving 12 bases unmatched. Germline V gives CDR1 MGHRA, CDR2 YSYEKL. The CDR3 contains 19 residues. CDR3 bases: TGCGCCAGCAGCCAATACCTCTCCACTAGCGGGATAGCCTACAATGAGCAGTTCTTC. This translates into CASSQYLSTSGIAYNEQFF.

This chain connects TRBV10-3 to TRBJ2-7; D call uncertain. The V and J ends lost 0 bases and 2 bases respectively, with 8 bases between them. The CDR3 contains 14 residues. Germline V lookup: CDR1 ENHRY, CDR2 SYGVKD. The CDR3 region has the DNA TGTGCCATCAGTGAGTCGGTAGCCACCTACGAGCAGTACTTC. This encodes CAISESVATYEQYF.

CDR3 coding DNA: TGTGCCAGTAGTACGCCAGGTTATGGCTACACCTTC. This encodes CASSTPGYGYTF. The V and J genes are TRBV19 and TRBJ1-2; D is undetermined. This CDR3 has 12 amino acids. Trimming shortened V by 4 bases and J by 5 bases, and 8 bases separated the two germline ends. The germline V gene encodes CDR1 LNHDA and CDR2 SQIVND (reference sequence).

CDR3 residues: CASSTTVAGGGTDTQYF. The DNA of the CDR3 is TGTGCCAGCAGTACAACAGTAGCGGGAGGGGGGACAGATACGCAGTATTTT. The chain employs TRBV27 and TRBJ2-3; 11 bases line up with TRBD2. The trim removed 5 bases at V and 3 bases at J, leaving 10 bases unmatched. Germline CDR1 is MNHEY and CDR2 is SMNVEV (reference sequence). This CDR3 region has 17 residues.

CDR3 nucleotide sequence: TGTGCCTGGAGTCGAGACAGAAAAGAGACCCAGTACTTC. Protein product: CAWSRDRKETQYF. V is TRBV30 and J is TRBJ2-5; D may be TRBD1 (5 bases). This CDR3 region has 13 residues. CDR1 and CDR2 (germline): GTSNPN, SVGIG (reference sequence). Trimming left V 2 bases short and J 3 bases short, with 10 bases between.

The rearrangement links TRBV7-3 to TRBJ2-2, with TRBD2 identical over 10 bases. Per germline, CDR1 SGHTA and CDR2 FQGTGA. V lost 5 bases, J lost 6 bases, and 6 bases stayed unmatched. The CDR3 spans 15 residues. The CDR3 DNA reads as TGTGCCAGCAGCCCCCTAGCGGGAGCCCCCGGGGAGCTGTTTTTT. Its protein is CASSPLAGAPGELFF.

The V call is TRBV10-3, the J call TRBJ2-5, with 10 bases that match TRBD1. The CDR3 extends over 13 amino acids. Germline values: CDR1 ENHRY, CDR2 SYGVKD. The V and J ends lost 8 bases and 2 bases, in that order; junction bases with no gene match: 2. Here the CDR3 reads CAIGTGAQETQYF. As DNA, the CDR3 is TGTGCCATCGGGACAGGGGCTCAAGAGACCCAGTACTTC.

The chain joins TRBV28 to TRBJ1-5; D not certain. Germline CDR1 MDHEN, CDR2 SYDVKM. V lost 5 bases and J lost 0, with 14 bases in between. This CDR3 has 16 residues. The DNA of the CDR3 is TGTGCCAGCAGTCGTTTCTCGACTACTAGCAATCAGCCCCAGCATTTT. Translated: CASSRFSTTSNQPQHF.

This clone was seen a single time. The genes are TRBV7-3 and TRBJ2-2; TRBD2 matches at 8 bases. Germline CDR1 is SGHTA and CDR2 is FQGTGA. The junction had 10 bases not matched to a gene; V was cut back by 6 bases and J by 4 bases. The CDR3 extends over 16 amino acids. Written as DNA, the CDR3 is TGTGCCAGCAGGATAGGTGGCGGGAGGAGCACCGGGGAGCTGTTTTTT. This sequence encodes CASRIGGGRSTGELFF. Variable domain in full (rest from reference TRBV7-3 and TRBJ2-2): GAGVSQTPSNKVTEKGKYVELRCDPISGHTALYWYRQSLGQGPEFLIYFQGTGAADDSGLPNDRFFAVRPEGSVSTLKIQRTERGDSAVYLCASRIGGGRSTGELFFGEGSRLTVL.

On this clone: Sequence at one end of the junction differs from germline and may be a read error. This chain joins TRBV5-4 and TRBJ2-1; D gene unclear. The CDR3 extends over 13 amino acids. Looked up from germline, CDR1 is SGHNT and CDR2 is YYREEE (reference sequence). The CDR3 nucleotides are TGCGCCAGCAGCCAAGATCGCTACGGTGAGCAGTTCTTC. Encoded protein: CASSQDRYGEQFF.

V gene TRBV5-1 combines with J gene TRBJ2-2; D remains ambiguous. Germline CDR1 reads SGHRS; CDR2 reads YFSETQ. V dropped 1 base and J dropped 4 bases, with 5 bases sitting between them. The CDR3 loop spans 13 amino acids. In DNA form, the CDR3 reads TGCGCCAGCAGCTTGTTCAGCACCGGGGAGCTGTTTTTT. It is translated as CASSLFSTGELFF.

The chain has TRBV6-1 and TRBJ2-4, with 8 positions matching TRBD1. The length of the CDR3 is 19 residues. Germline V CDR1 and CDR2: MNHNS, SASEGT. V dropped 4 bases and J dropped 0; count of bases not matched to a gene: 14. Here the CDR3 DNA reads TGTGCCAGCAGTGGGAAAGACAGGGGCCCCTTTCTAGCCAAAAACATTCAGTACTTC. Translating it yields CASSGKDRGPFLAKNIQYF.

V gene TRBV4-1 combines with J gene TRBJ2-1; D might be TRBD1 (5 bases). CDR1 and CDR2 (germline): MGHRA, YSYEKL. The CDR3 is 17 amino acids. V lost 3 bases and J 0 bases, leaving 15 bases between the germline ends. Written as DNA, the CDR3 is TGCGCCAGCAGCCATAATGCAGGGATAGGCTCCTACAATGAGCAGTTCTTC. Translating gives CASSHNAGIGSYNEQFF.

The chain combines TRBV28 with TRBJ2-7, with D possibly matching TRBD2 (6 bases). The CDR3 has 13 amino acids. Germline V gene lookup returns CDR1 MDHEN and CDR2 SYDVKM. The ends were cut back, 10 bases at V and 2 bases at J, with 15 bases in the middle. CDR3 nucleotide sequence: TGTGCCACCCGGACTAAACGACCCTACGAGCAGTACTTC. Translated: CATRTKRPYEQYF.

The chain couples TRBV4-3 to TRBJ2-5; 8 bases line up with TRBD2. This CDR3 comprises 14 residues. V shed 3 bases and J 3 bases; nucleotides not matched to a gene: 3. Germline CDR1 and CDR2: LGHNA and YSLEER. This CDR3 reads CASSHTAGEETQYF. CDR3 in DNA: TGCGCCAGCAGCCACACAGCGGGGGAAGAGACCCAGTACTTC.

The chain has TRBV6-6 and TRBJ1-1; TRBD1 might be the D (5 bases). Trimming stripped 2 bases from V and 7 bases from J, with 14 bases between. Germline-derived CDR1 and CDR2 are MNHNY and SVGAGI (reference sequence). This CDR3 is built from 14 residues. The CDR3 nucleotides read TGTGCCAGCAGTTACGTTCCAGGGCAGATTGAAGCTTTCTTT. Encoded protein: CASSYVPGQIEAFF.

Concerning this clone: One end of the junction fails to match germline, which may point to a read error. V usage is TRBV14 and J usage is TRBJ2-1; tentatively, D is TRBD1 (6 bases). This CDR3 contains 11 residues. In germline, CDR1 is SGHDN, CDR2 FVKESK. CDR3 sequence reads: CASSFDRLWLF. For the CDR3, the DNA is TGTGCCAGCAGCTTTGACAGGTTGTGGCTCTTC.

The chain links TRBV18 to TRBJ2-7; 8 positions match TRBD1. From germline, CDR1 is KGHSH and CDR2 LQKENI. The J segment lost 6 bases and the V segment lost 5 bases, leaving 6 bases of the junction unmatched. The CDR3 totals 13 residues. The CDR3 region is CASSYGTGREQYF. CDR3 bases: TGTGCCAGCTCATACGGGACAGGTCGCGAGCAGTACTTC.

The gene calls are TRBV9 and TRBJ2-1, with 10 bases identical to TRBD1. With V trimmed by 3 bases and J by 5 bases, 5 bases remained unmatched. The CDR3 runs to 15 residues. The germline V gene has CDR1 SGDLS and CDR2 YYNGEE. The CDR3 loop reads CASSARDRGNNEQFF. The CDR3 bases are TGTGCCAGCAGCGCCCGGGACAGGGGTAACAATGAGCAGTTCTTC.

The rearrangement links TRBV14 to TRBJ2-7, with 8 bases lining up with TRBD1. V lost 1 base and J lost 3; bases outside the gene matches: 2. From germline, CDR1 is SGHDN and CDR2 FVKESK. The CDR3 loop spans 14 amino acids. The CDR3 DNA follows: TGTGCCAGCAGCCAAGGGACAGGGCGCTACGAGCAGTACTTC. It specifies CASSQGTGRYEQYF.

There are a few counts of this clone. The V gene is TRBV28, the J gene TRBJ1-3, with no clear D. The CDR3 consists of 11 residues. The ends were cut back, 5 bases at V and 10 bases at J, with 9 bases in the middle. Germline CDR1 reads MDHEN; CDR2 reads SYDVKM. CDR3: CASSTPRTIYF. CDR3 nucleotides: TGTGCCAGCAGTACCCCTAGAACCATATATTTT.

V is TRBV15 and J is TRBJ2-2; D may be TRBD1 (6 bases). V dropped 2 bases and J dropped 4 bases, with 14 bases sitting between them. The CDR3 runs to 16 residues. Looked up from germline, CDR1 is LNHNV and CDR2 is YYDKDF (reference sequence). CDR3 nucleotide sequence: TGTGCCACCAGCAGACGGGGACACTCAGGCACCGGGGAGCTGTTTTTT. It encodes CATSRRGHSGTGELFF.

This clone was found once. The chain combines TRBV2 with TRBJ2-7; D not certain. The CDR3 is 12 residues long. Trimming removed 6 bases at V and 2 bases at J, with 8 bases between. The germline V gene encodes CDR1 SNHLY and CDR2 FYNNEI. As DNA, the CDR3 is TGTGCCAGCAGCGTTGAGACCTACGAGCAGTACTTC. Amino acids: CASSVETYEQYF.